Below, one T cell receptor beta chain is given with its context. Germline loops: CDR1 SQVTM, CDR2 ANQGSEA. Trimming left V 7 bases short and J 5 bases short, with 15 bases between. This CDR3 is 13 amino acids long. TCRdb recomputed calls from the RACE reads with MiXCR, one row per CDR3 protein. The sample contains fewer than 150,000 distinct CDR3 sequences, about 13% of which appear only once. The sample originates from a study of human T cells and chemical hapten exposure. Time point of the sample: pre-sensitization, week 0. Documented treatment: therapeutic diphenylcyclopropenone sensitization with weekly scalp DPC.

The sequencing used whole blood, collected in connection with sensitization to the hapten diphenylcyclopropenone (DPC). This sequence was found in a woman between 18 and 29 years old with alopecia areata. Some clones in this sample may be carry-over from other donors' samples. The V and J genes are TRBV29-1 and TRBJ2-1; TRBD1 might be the D (7 bases). The CDR3 DNA reads TGCAGCGGGCGGGGACAGACTCACAATGAGCAGTTCTTC. It is translated as CSGRGQTHNEQFF.